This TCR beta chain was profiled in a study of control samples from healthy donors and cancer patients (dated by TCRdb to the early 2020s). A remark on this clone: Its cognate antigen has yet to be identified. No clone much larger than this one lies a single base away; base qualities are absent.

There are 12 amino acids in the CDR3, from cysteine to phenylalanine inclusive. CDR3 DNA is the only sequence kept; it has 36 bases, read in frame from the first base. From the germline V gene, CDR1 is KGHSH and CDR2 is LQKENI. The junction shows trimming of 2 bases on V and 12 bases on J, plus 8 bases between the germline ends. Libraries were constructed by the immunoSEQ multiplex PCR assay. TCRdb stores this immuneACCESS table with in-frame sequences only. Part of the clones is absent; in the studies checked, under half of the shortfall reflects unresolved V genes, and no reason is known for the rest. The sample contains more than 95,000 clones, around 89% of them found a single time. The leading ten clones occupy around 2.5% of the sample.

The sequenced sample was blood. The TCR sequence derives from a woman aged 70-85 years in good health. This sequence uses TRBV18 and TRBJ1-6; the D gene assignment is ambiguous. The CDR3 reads CASSPVRVPLHF. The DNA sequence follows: TGTGCCAGCTCACCAGTAAGGGTACCCCTCCACTTT.